Listed here are 14 T cell receptor beta chains from one sample, sequenced in a study of T cell changes during pregnancy in multiple sclerosis. Repertoires were generated with immunoSEQ multiplex PCR, while TCRdb's copy carries only in-frame clones and drops some. The sample includes tens of thousands of clones, approximately 92% seen only once; the top ten take 1.5% to 2%. Here the sequenced sample was CD4+ T cells from peripheral blood mononuclear cells, taken after pregnancy. These TCRs come from a female donor in good health, enrolled as a control in a pregnancy study.

The chain carries TRBV29-1 and TRBJ2-5; TRBD2 matches at 14 bases. CDR3 length: 14 residues. J gave up 5 bases and V 7 bases, and 6 bases lay outside the gene matches. Germline assignment: CDR1 SQVTM and CDR2 ANQGSEA. Here the CDR3 reads CSGRLAGGRETQYF. The CDR3 nucleotides read TGCAGCGGCCGACTAGCGGGGGGGAGGGAGACCCAGTACTTC.

This clone was picked up one time. V and J are TRBV5-4 and TRBJ1-1; D perhaps matches TRBD1 (5 bases). Per the germline V gene, CDR1 is SGHNT and CDR2 is YYREEE (reference sequence). There are 16 residues in the CDR3. V was shortened by 4 bases and J by 1 base, with 17 bases between the two germline ends. The CDR3 loop reads CASSPGGGSWNTEAFF. The CDR3 DNA follows: TGTGCCAGCAGCCCGGGGGGGGGATCTTGGAACACTGAAGCTTTCTTT.

The CDR3 DNA is TGTGCCAGCAGACTAGCGGGAACCGGGGAGCTGTTTTTT. Protein: CASRLAGTGELFF. This chain links TRBV27 with TRBJ2-2; 10 nucleotides line up with TRBD2. The trim removed 6 bases at V and 5 bases at J, leaving 0 bases unmatched. This CDR3 spans 13 amino acids. The germline CDR1 and CDR2 sequences are MNHEY and SMNVEV (reference sequence).

The chain recombines TRBV5-1 with TRBJ2-6; no reliable D call. Per germline, CDR1 SGHRS and CDR2 YFSETQ. The V gene lost 0 bases and the J gene lost 0 bases, with 4 bases spanning the gap. The CDR3 totals 15 residues. This CDR3 reads CASSLGGSGANVLTF. DNA of the CDR3: TGCGCCAGCAGCTTGGGCGGCTCTGGGGCCAACGTCCTGACTTTC.

This rearrangement joins TRBV5-4 to TRBJ2-2, with 7 bases identical to TRBD2. This CDR3 has 15 residues. Germline values: CDR1 SGHNT, CDR2 YYREEE (reference sequence). Losses at the gene ends were 0 bases for V and 5 bases for J; bases not matched to a gene: 4. The CDR3 region has the DNA TGTGCCAGCAGCTTGGGCGGGAGAGAGACCGGGGAGCTGTTTTTT. This gives the protein CASSLGGRETGELFF.

This chain's CDR3 is CASSVSQETQYF. CDR3 DNA sequence: TGTGCTAGTTCAGTGTCCCAAGAGACCCAGTACTTC. The V and J genes are TRBV12-5 and TRBJ2-5; the D is unclear. CDR3 length: 12 residues. CDR1 is LGHNT and CDR2 is FRNRAP in the germline V gene. Trimming took 8 bases from V and 1 from J, leaving 8 bases between them.

V gene TRBV29-1 combines with J gene TRBJ1-1; D not certain. The CDR3 is 12 amino acids. Trimming cost V 4 bases and J 5 bases, with 11 bases left between them. Germline assignment: CDR1 SQVTM and CDR2 ANQGSEA. Here the CDR3 DNA reads TGCAGCGTTGTATCGGGTAGGACTGAAGCTTTCTTT. Protein: CSVVSGRTEAFF. The full variable domain, with the rest looked up from reference TRBV29-1 and TRBJ1-1, is SAVISQKPSRDICQRGTSLTIQCQVDSQVTMMFWYRQQPGQSLTLIATANQGSEATYESGFVIDKFPISRPNLTFSTLTVSNMSPEDSSIYLCSVVSGRTEAFFGQGTRLTVV.

The CDR3 region has the DNA TGCGCCAGCAGCTTGGGTGGGGGCGAGGCCGGGGAGCTGTTTTTT. Translated: CASSLGGGEAGELFF. This sequence joins TRBV5-1 and TRBJ2-2; the D gene is possibly TRBD1 (6 bases). There are 15 residues in the CDR3. V was shortened by 0 bases and J by 6 bases, with 12 bases between the two germline ends. Germline values: CDR1 SGHRS, CDR2 YFSETQ.

This chain uses TRBV7-9 with TRBJ1-2; D is undetermined. The ends were cut back, 1 base at V and 6 bases at J, with 6 bases in the middle. This CDR3 has 12 residues. Germline V gene data show CDR1 as SEHNR and CDR2 as FQNEAQ (reference sequence). The CDR3 loop is CASSLGPDGYTF. The CDR3 DNA sequence: TGTGCCAGCAGCTTAGGGCCCGATGGCTACACCTTC. The whole variable domain, remainder taken from reference TRBV7-9 and TRBJ1-2, is DTGVSQNPRHKITKRGQNVTFRCDPISEHNRLYWYRQTLGQGPEFLTYFQNEAQLEKSRLLSDRFSAERPKGSFSTLEIQRTEQGDSAMYLCASSLGPDGYTFGSGTRLTVV.

The V gene is TRBV4-2, the J gene TRBJ2-1; the D is unclear. Trimming took 4 bases from V and 5 from J, leaving 6 bases between them. Germline assignment: CDR1 LGHNA and CDR2 YNFKEQ. The CDR3 is 12 amino acids. CDR3 DNA sequence: TGTGCCAGCAGCCTTTCTGACAATGAGCAGTTCTTC. This translates into CASSLSDNEQFF.

This clone has just a few counts. J is TRBJ1-1 and V is TRBV7-9; TRBD1 matches 8 bases. The germline gives CDR1 SEHNR, CDR2 FQNEAQ (reference sequence). This CDR3 has 16 amino acids. V trimming: 0 bases; J trimming: 5 bases; junction bases outside the gene matches: 8. CDR3 DNA sequence: TGTGCCAGCAGCTTAGCGGGGACAGGATCGAGGACTGAAGCTTTCTTT. Protein product: CASSLAGTGSRTEAFF.

The gene calls are TRBV11-2 and TRBJ2-3, with 7 bases fitting TRBD2. V shed 3 bases, J shed 1 base, and the junction held 7 bases outside the gene matches. CDR1 SGHAT and CDR2 FQNNGV come from the germline V gene. There are 16 residues in the CDR3. In nucleotides, the CDR3 is TGTGCCAGCAGCTTTGGGCGGGAGCTAGGCACAGATACGCAGTATTTT. Translating gives CASSFGRELGTDTQYF.

This chain joins TRBV28 and TRBJ1-1, with 8 positions matching TRBD1. V trimming: 5 bases; J trimming: 1 base; junction bases outside the gene matches: 0. Germline values: CDR1 MDHEN, CDR2 SYDVKM. The CDR3 covers 13 residues. The CDR3 reads CASSGQGNTEAFF. In nucleotides, the CDR3 is TGTGCCAGCAGTGGACAGGGGAACACTGAAGCTTTCTTT.

V and J are TRBV4-1 and TRBJ1-5, with unresolved D. Germline assignment: CDR1 MGHRA and CDR2 YSYEKL. V was cut by 3 bases and J by 7 bases, with 19 bases left in between. The length of the CDR3 is 16 residues. The CDR3 spells CASSHQDREPQQPQHF. The DNA of the CDR3 is TGCGCCAGCAGCCACCAGGACCGGGAACCCCAACAGCCCCAGCATTTT.